Listed below are T cell receptor beta chains from one sample, sequenced in a study of beta chain features in type 1 diabetes. TCRdb's copy holds only in-frame clones and misses some; the assay was immunoSEQ multiplex PCR. The data show about 350,000 clones, around 20% seen once. Sequencing was performed on naive CD4+ T cells from blood. These receptors were taken from a woman younger than 30 in good health. Each CDR3 is given with its conserved first and last residue. Fields, in order: V gene, D gene, J gene, CDR3 length, clone size, CDR3 protein, CDR3 DNA. D genes are given only for firm matches. Rows may omit the clone size; those that give it use once, few, many or a size class.

TRBV7-8,NA,TRBJ1-6,16,NA,CASRPGRTGNNSPLHF,TGTGCCAGCAGACCCGGGAGAACTGGGAATAATTCACCCCTCCACTTT
TRBV11-3,TRBD2,TRBJ2-3,14,few,CASSPGLVTDTQYF,TGTGCCAGCAGCCCAGGACTAGTCACAGATACGCAGTATTTT
TRBV15,NA,TRBJ2-2,12,NA,CATSIGDGELFF,TGTGCCACCAGCATCGGGGACGGGGAGCTGTTTTTT
TRBV19,TRBD1,TRBJ1-1,12,NA,CASSPNPGQVQF,TGTGCCAGTAGTCCGAACCCAGGACAGGTCCAGTTT
TRBV5-1,NA,TRBJ2-7,16,NA,CASSLLGVAANYEQYF,TGCGCCAGCAGCTTGTTGGGGGTAGCGGCCAACTACGAGCAGTACTTC
TRBV14,NA,TRBJ1-2,14,few,CASSHPGPDYGYTF,TGTGCCAGCAGCCACCCAGGGCCCGACTATGGCTACACCTTC
TRBV7-9,TRBD1,TRBJ1-5,14,NA,CASSPQGSNQPQHF,TGTGCCAGCAGCCCACAGGGGAGCAATCAGCCCCAGCATTTT
TRBV29-1,NA,TRBJ2-7,14,few,CSVVTDSTGLEQYF,TGCAGCGTTGTGACCGATTCGACGGGACTCGAGCAGTACTTC
TRBV21-1,NA,TRBJ1-5,15,NA,CASSNSNRGHQPQHF,TGTGCCAGCAGCAATTCGAACAGGGGTCACCAGCCCCAGCATTTT
TRBV5-4,TRBD1,TRBJ1-2,14,NA,CASRSTGGWYGYTF,TGTGCCAGCAGGAGTACAGGGGGCTGGTATGGCTACACCTTC
TRBV5-1,TRBD2,TRBJ2-3,17,NA,CASSLGELAGFTDTQYF,TGCGCCAGCAGCTTGGGGGAGCTAGCGGGATTCACAGATACGCAGTATTTT
TRBV4-3,NA,TRBJ1-3,14,NA,CASSQSTVGNTIYF,TGCGCCAGCAGCCAGTCGACAGTTGGAAACACCATATATTTT
TRBV7-2,NA,TRBJ2-2,14,few,CASSLVWNTGELFF,TGTGCCAGCAGCTTAGTCTGGAACACCGGGGAGCTGTTTTTT
TRBV4-1,NA,TRBJ1-1,16,few,CASSHVPRDKNTEAFF,TGCGCCAGCAGCCACGTGCCCCGGGACAAGAACACTGAAGCTTTCTTT
TRBV9,NA,TRBJ1-1,14,few,CASSRTGLNTEAFF,TGTGCCAGCAGCCGTACAGGGCTGAACACTGAAGCTTTCTTT
TRBV4-1,TRBD2,TRBJ2-3,17,NA,CASSQEGGSGSADTQYF,TGCGCCAGCAGCCAAGAAGGGGGTAGCGGGAGCGCAGATACGCAGTATTTT
TRBV7-2,TRBD1,TRBJ1-2,15,NA,CASSLVTGGPSGYTF,TGTGCCAGCAGCTTGGTGACAGGGGGCCCGTCTGGCTACACCTTC
TRBV5-1,NA,TRBJ1-4,14,NA,CASSLEGANEKLFF,TGCGCCAGCAGCTTGGAAGGGGCTAATGAAAAACTGTTTTTT
TRBV18,TRBD1,TRBJ2-7,14,NA,CASSPGQGRGEQYF,TGTGCCAGCTCACCGGGACAGGGGAGGGGCGAGCAGTACTTC
TRBV18,TRBD1,TRBJ1-1,15,NA,CASSVTGVVITEAFF,TGTGCCAGCTCTGTCACAGGGGTGGTCATTACTGAAGCTTTCTTT
TRBV30,TRBD1,TRBJ1-4,13,few,CAWRGTGVEKLFF,TGTGCCTGGAGGGGGACAGGGGTTGAAAAACTGTTTTTT
TRBV7-2,TRBD1,TRBJ1-5,13,NA,CASSYRQGTFQHF,TGTGCCAGCAGCTACCGACAGGGTACCTTCCAGCATTTT